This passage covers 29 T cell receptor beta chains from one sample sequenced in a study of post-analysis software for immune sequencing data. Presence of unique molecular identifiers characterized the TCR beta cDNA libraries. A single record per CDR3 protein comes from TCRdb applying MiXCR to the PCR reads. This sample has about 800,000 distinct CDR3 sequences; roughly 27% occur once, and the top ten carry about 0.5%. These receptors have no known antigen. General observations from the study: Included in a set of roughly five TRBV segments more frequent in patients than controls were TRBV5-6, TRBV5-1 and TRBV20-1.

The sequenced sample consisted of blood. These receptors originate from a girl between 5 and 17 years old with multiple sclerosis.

This CDR3 is CASSLAVRGPYNEQFF. CDR3 in DNA: TGTGCCAGCAGCTTGGCCGTCAGGGGGCCCTACAATGAGCAGTTCTTC. The chain combines TRBV5-4 with TRBJ2-1, with 8 positions matching TRBD1. The CDR3 has 16 residues. Looked up from germline, CDR1 is SGHNT and CDR2 is YYREEE (reference sequence). V shed 0 bases and J 2 bases; nucleotides not matched to a gene: 4.

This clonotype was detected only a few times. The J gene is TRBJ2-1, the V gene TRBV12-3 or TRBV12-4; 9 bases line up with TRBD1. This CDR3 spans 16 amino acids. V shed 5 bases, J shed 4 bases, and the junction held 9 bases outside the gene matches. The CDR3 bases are TGTGCCAGCAGTCCCCGGACAGGGGAAGCATACAATGAGCAGTTCTTC. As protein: CASSPRTGEAYNEQFF.

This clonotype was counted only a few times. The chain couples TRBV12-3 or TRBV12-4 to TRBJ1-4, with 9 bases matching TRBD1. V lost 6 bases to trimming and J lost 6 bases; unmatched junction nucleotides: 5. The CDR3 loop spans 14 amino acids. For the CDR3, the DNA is TGTGCCAGCAGCCCGGGACAGGGATATGAAAAACTGTTTTTT. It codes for CASSPGQGYEKLFF.

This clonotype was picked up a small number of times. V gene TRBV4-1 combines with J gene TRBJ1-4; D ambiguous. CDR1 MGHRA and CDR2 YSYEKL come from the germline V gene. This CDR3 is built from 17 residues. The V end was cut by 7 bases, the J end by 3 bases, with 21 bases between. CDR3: CASNQFPVGSSNEKLFF. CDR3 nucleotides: TGCGCCAGCAACCAGTTCCCCGTAGGGTCTTCTAATGAAAAACTGTTTTTT.

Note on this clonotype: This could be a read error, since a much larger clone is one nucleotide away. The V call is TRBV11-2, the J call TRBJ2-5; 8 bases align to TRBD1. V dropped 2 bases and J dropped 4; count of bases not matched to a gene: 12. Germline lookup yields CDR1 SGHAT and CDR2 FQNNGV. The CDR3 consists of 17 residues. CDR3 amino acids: CASSLIRRGTGRETQYF. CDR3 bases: TGTGCCAGCAGCTTAATTCGCCGAGGGACAGGCCGAGAGACCCAGTACTTC. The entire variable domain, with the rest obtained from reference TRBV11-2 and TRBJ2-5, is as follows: EAGVAQSPRYKIIEKRQSVAFWCNPISGHATLYWYQQILGQGPKLLIQFQNNGVVDDSQLPKDRFSAERLKGVDSTLKIQPAKLEDSAVYLCASSLIRRGTGRETQYFGPGTRLLVL.

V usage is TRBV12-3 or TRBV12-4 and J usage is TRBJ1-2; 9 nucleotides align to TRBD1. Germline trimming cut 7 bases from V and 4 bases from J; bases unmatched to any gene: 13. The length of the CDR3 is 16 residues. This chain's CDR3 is CASNLGTGRLGYGYTF. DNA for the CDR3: TGTGCCAGCAACTTAGGGACAGGGAGACTAGGCTATGGCTACACCTTC.

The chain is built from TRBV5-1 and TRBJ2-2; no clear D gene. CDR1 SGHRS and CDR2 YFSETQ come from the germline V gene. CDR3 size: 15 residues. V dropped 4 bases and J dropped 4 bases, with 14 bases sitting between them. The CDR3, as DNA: TGCGCCAGCAGCCCCTCGTGGCTCAGCACCGGGGAGCTGTTTTTT. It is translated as CASSPSWLSTGELFF.

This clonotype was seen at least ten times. The CDR3 DNA is TGCAGCGTTACAATGTTAGAGGGAGCCAAAAACATTCAGTACTTC. Encoded protein: CSVTMLEGAKNIQYF. The chain employs TRBV29-1 and TRBJ2-4; tentatively, D is TRBD2 (5 bases). The CDR3 consists of 15 residues. V lost 5 bases and J 0 bases, leaving 14 bases between the germline ends. Germline V gene lookup returns CDR1 SQVTM and CDR2 ANQGSEA.

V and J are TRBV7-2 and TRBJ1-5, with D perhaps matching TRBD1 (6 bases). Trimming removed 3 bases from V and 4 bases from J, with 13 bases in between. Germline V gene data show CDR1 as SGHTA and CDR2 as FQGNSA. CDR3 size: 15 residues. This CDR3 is CASSFVPQGNQPQHF. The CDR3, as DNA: TGTGCCAGCAGCTTTGTACCACAGGGTAATCAGCCCCAGCATTTT.

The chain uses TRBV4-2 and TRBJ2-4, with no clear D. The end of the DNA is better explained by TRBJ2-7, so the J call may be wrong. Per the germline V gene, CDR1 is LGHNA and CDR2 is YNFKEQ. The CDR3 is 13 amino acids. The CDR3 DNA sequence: TGTGCCAGCAGAGGGTCTATGCCCAACGAGCAGTACTTC. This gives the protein CASRGSMPNEQYF.

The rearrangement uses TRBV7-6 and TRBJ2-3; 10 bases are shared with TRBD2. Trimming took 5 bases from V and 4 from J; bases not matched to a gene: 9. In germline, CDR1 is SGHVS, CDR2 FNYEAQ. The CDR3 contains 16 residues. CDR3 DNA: TGTGCCAGCAGCCGCCCCCAGCGGGGGGGCCCAGATACGCAGTATTTT. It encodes CASSRPQRGGPDTQYF.

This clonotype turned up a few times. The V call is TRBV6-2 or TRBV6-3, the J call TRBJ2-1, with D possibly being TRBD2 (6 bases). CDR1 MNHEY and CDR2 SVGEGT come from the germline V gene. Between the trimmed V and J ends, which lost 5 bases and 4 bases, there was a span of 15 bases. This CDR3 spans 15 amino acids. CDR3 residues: CASSPSGEAYNEQFF. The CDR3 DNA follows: TGTGCCAGCAGTCCGTCGGGGGAGGCATACAATGAGCAGTTCTTC.

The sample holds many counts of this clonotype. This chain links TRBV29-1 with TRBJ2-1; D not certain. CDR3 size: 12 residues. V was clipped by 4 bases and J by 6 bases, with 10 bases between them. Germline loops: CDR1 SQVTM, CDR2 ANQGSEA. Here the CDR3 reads CSVGLYGNEQFF. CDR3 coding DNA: TGCAGCGTTGGACTGTACGGCAATGAGCAGTTCTTC.

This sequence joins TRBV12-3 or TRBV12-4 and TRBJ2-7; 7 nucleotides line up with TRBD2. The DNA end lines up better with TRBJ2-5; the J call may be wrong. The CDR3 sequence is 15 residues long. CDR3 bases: TGTGCCAGCAGCTCCGGGGGGACCTTTATCGAGACCCAGTACTTC. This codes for CASSSGGTFIETQYF.

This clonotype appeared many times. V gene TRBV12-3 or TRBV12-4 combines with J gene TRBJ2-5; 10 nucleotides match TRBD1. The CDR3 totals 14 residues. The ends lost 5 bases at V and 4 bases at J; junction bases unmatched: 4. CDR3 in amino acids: CASSPRTGGETQYF. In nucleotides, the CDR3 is TGTGCCAGCAGTCCCCGGACAGGGGGAGAGACCCAGTACTTC.

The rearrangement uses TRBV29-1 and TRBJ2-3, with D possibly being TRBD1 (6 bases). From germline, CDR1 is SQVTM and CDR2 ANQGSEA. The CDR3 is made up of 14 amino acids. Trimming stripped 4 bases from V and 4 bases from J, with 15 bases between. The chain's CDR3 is CSVVTGTRADTQYF. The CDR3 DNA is TGCAGCGTTGTCACAGGGACGAGGGCAGATACGCAGTATTTT.

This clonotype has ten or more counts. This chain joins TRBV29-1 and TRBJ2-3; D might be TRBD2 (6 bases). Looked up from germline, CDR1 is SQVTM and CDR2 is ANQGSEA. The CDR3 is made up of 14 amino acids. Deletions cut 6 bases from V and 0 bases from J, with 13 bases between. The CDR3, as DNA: TGCAGCGTCGGTGTTCTAGCGAGCACAGATACGCAGTATTTT. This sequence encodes CSVGVLASTDTQYF.

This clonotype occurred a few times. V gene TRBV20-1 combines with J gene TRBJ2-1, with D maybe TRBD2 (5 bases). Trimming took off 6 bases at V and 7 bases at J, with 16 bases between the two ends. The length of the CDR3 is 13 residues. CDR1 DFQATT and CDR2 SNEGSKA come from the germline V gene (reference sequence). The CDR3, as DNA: TGCAGTGCCCGAGAGGGTAGCGTGAATGAGCAGTTCTTC. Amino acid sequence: CSAREGSVNEQFF.

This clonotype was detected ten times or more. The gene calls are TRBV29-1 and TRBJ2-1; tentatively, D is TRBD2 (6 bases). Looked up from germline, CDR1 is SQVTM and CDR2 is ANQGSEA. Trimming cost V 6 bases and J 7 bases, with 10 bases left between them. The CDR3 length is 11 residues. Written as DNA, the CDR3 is TGCAGCGTAGATCTAGCGAATGAGCAGTTCTTC. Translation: CSVDLANEQFF.

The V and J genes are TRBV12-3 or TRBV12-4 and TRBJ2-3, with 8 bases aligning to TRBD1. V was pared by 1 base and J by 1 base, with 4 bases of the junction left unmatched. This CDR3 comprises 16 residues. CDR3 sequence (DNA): TGTGCCAGCAGTTTAGGTCAGGGGGCTGGCACAGATACGCAGTATTTT. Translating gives CASSLGQGAGTDTQYF.

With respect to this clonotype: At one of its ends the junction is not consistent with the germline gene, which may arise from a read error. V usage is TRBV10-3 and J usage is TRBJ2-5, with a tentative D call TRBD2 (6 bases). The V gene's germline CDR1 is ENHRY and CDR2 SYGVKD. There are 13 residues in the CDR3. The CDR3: CASSAPEGETQYF. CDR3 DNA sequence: TGTGCCAGCAGTGCCCCGGAGGGGGAGACCCAGTACTTC.

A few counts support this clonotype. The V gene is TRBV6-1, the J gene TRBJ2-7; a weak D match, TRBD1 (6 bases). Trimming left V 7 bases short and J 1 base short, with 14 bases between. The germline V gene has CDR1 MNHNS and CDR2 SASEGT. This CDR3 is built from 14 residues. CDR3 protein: CASTRQVESYEQYF. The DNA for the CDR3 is TGTGCCAGCACCCGACAGGTTGAATCCTACGAGCAGTACTTC.

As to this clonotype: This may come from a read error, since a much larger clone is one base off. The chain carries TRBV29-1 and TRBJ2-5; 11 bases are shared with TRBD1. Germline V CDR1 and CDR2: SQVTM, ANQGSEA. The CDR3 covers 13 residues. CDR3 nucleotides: TGCAGCGCCGGGACAGGGGGATACGAGACCCTGTACTTC. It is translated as CSAGTGGYETLYF.

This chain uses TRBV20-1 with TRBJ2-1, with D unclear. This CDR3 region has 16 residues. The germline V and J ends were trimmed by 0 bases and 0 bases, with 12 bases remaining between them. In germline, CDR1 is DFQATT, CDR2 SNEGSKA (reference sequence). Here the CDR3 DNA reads TGCAGTGCTAGAGATAGTCGGCCGAGCTCCTACAATGAGCAGTTCTTC. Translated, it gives CSARDSRPSSYNEQFF.

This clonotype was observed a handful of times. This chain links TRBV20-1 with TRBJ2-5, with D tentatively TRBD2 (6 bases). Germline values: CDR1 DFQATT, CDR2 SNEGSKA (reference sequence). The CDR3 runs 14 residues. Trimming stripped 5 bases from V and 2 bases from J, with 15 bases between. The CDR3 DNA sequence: TGCAGTGCTCGGAAGGACGGGGGACAAGAGACCCAGTACTTC. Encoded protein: CSARKDGGQETQYF.

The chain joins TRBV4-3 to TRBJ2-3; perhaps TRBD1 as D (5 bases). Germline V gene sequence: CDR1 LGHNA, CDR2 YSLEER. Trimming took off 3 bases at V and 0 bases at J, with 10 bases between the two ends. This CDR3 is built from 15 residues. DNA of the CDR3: TGCGCCAGCAGCCACCTGGACACAAGCACAGATACGCAGTATTTT. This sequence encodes CASSHLDTSTDTQYF.

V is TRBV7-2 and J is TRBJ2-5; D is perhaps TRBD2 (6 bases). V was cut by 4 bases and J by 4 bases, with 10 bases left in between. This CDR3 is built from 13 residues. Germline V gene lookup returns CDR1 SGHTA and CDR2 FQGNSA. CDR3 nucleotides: TGTGCCAGCAGCTCGGGAGTTCGAGAGACCCAGTACTTC. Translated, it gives CASSSGVRETQYF.

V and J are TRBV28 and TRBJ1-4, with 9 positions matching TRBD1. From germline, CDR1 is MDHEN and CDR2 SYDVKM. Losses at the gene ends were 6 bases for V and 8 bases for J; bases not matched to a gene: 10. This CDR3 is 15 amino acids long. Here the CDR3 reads CASSPAGTGREKLFF. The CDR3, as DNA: TGTGCCAGCAGCCCGGCCGGGACAGGGCGGGAAAAACTGTTTTTT.

CDR3 amino acids: CASSFSSAGGSPTDTQYF. Written as DNA, the CDR3 is TGTGCCAGCAGTTTTTCATCGGCGGGAGGGTCCCCAACAGATACGCAGTATTTT. The chain recombines TRBV27 with TRBJ2-3, with 9 nucleotides matching TRBD2. The CDR3 length is 18 residues. Germline V CDR1 and CDR2: MNHEY, SMNVEV (reference sequence). The V and J ends lost 3 bases and 3 bases, in that order; junction bases with no gene match: 13.